This TCR beta chain was recorded in a study of human thymus T cells. Regarding the study as a whole: V and J genes seemed to be used with bias in thymic and blood repertoires.

Thymic tissue was derived from resections collected during corrective heart surgery. Worth noting for this clone: Its target is not known.

TCRdb's copy holds only in-frame clones and misses some; the assay was immunoSEQ multiplex PCR. The sample has 100,000 to 150,000 clones; about 95% are singletons. Material: thymus tissue. This TCR was sampled from a boy less than two years old with a congenital heart defect but otherwise immunologically healthy.

DNA of the CDR3: TGTGCCAGCAGCCATACCGGGACCCCCGGCAATGAGCAGTTCTTC. Translation: CASSHTGTPGNEQFF. The rearrangement uses TRBV28 and TRBJ2-1; the D gene could be TRBD1 or TRBD2 (5 bases each). The CDR3 loop spans 15 amino acids. The V gene lost 6 bases and the J gene lost 6 bases, with 18 bases spanning the gap. Germline V lookup: CDR1 MDHEN, CDR2 SYDVKM.